This entry lists 13 T cell receptor beta chains sequenced from one sample in a study of blood T cell repertoires in COVID-19. Clones were sequenced by immunoSEQ multiplex PCR, and TCRdb holds only the in-frame ones, with some missing. The repertoire includes approximately 360,000 clones, roughly 80% of them detected once, and approximately 5% sits in the top ten. What was sequenced was PBMCs or T cells enriched from blood (not recorded which). The receptor source for this set is a woman aged 45 to 65 who had recovered from COVID-19.

CDR3 in DNA: TGCAGTGCTAGTAAGGTAGCGGGGGCTAACCGGGAGACCCAGTACTTC. Translated: CSASKVAGANRETQYF. V and J are TRBV20-1 and TRBJ2-5; 9 nucleotides align to TRBD2. This CDR3 comprises 16 residues. Germline trimming cut 3 bases from V and 5 bases from J; bases unmatched to any gene: 13. Germline-derived CDR1 and CDR2 are DFQATT and SNEGSKA (reference sequence).

This chain connects TRBV28 to TRBJ1-5; D uncertain. Germline CDR1 is MDHEN and CDR2 is SYDVKM. The ends were cut back, 5 bases at V and 6 bases at J, with 11 bases in the middle. The CDR3 has 13 residues. CDR3 in DNA: TGTGCCAGCAGTCCATTAGAGGGTCAGCCCCAGCATTTT. Residues: CASSPLEGQPQHF.

The rearrangement uses TRBV6-5 and TRBJ2-1, with 14 bases matching TRBD2. Trimming took 7 bases from V and 8 from J; bases not matched to a gene: 7. Germline V CDR1 and CDR2: MNHEY, SVGAGI. This CDR3 comprises 15 residues. The CDR3 DNA reads TGTGCCAGCACCTTGACTAGCGGGGGGGCTTATGAGCAGTTCTTC. It encodes CASTLTSGGAYEQFF.

The gene calls are TRBV27 and TRBJ2-2; 8 positions agree with TRBD1. The ends lost 4 bases at V and 8 bases at J; junction bases unmatched: 9. Looked up from germline, CDR1 is MNHEY and CDR2 is SMNVEV (reference sequence). The CDR3 runs 15 residues. CDR3 sequence: CASSSDRGVVGELFF. The CDR3 region has the DNA TGTGCCAGCAGTTCCGACAGGGGCGTAGTAGGGGAGCTGTTTTTT.

This rearrangement joins TRBV5-4 to TRBJ1-2; tentatively, D is TRBD1 (6 bases). Trimming pared 0 bases from V and 4 bases from J, leaving 10 bases between. The CDR3 totals 14 residues. Germline assignment: CDR1 SGHNT and CDR2 YYREEE (reference sequence). The CDR3 DNA follows: TGTGCCAGCAGCTTGGCAGGGGAGGGCTATGGCTACACCTTC. This encodes CASSLAGEGYGYTF.

V usage is TRBV19 and J usage is TRBJ1-5, with 8 bases aligning to TRBD1. Losses at the gene ends were 7 bases for V and 1 base for J; bases not matched to a gene: 12. In germline, CDR1 is LNHDA, CDR2 SQIVND (reference sequence). CDR3 size: 17 residues. CDR3 protein: CASKPMTGVGSNQPQHF. The CDR3 coding sequence is TGTGCCAGTAAGCCCATGACAGGGGTAGGAAGCAATCAGCCCCAGCATTTT.

The V gene is TRBV19, the J gene TRBJ2-3, with D possibly matching TRBD2 (5 bases). Germline V gives CDR1 LNHDA, CDR2 SQIVND (reference sequence). The CDR3 is 17 amino acids. The V end lost 4 bases, the J end lost 1 base, and 18 bases lay between the germline ends. The CDR3 spells CASSTEDREGRTDTQYF. The CDR3, as DNA: TGTGCCAGTAGTACCGAGGATCGTGAGGGCCGCACAGATACGCAGTATTTT.

This clone was counted only a few times. The chain couples TRBV28 to TRBJ1-2; 11 bases agree with TRBD1. Trimming took 5 bases from V and 5 from J; bases not matched to a gene: 10. The germline V gene has CDR1 MDHEN and CDR2 SYDVKM. This CDR3 has 16 amino acids. CDR3 nucleotide sequence: TGTGCCAGCAGTCCGCCTTTAGGGACAGGGGGATATGGCTACACCTTC. Translating gives CASSPPLGTGGYGYTF.

This chain joins TRBV5-1 and TRBJ2-1; TRBD1 might be the D (5 bases). The CDR3 contains 16 residues. The V end lost 2 bases, the J end lost 5 bases, and 17 bases lay between the germline ends. In germline, CDR1 is SGHRS, CDR2 YFSETQ. The CDR3 sequence is CASSFSDRPPHNEQFF. CDR3 nucleotides: TGCGCCAGCAGCTTTTCTGACAGACCGCCCCACAATGAGCAGTTCTTC.

This rearrangement joins TRBV29-1 to TRBJ2-5; no clear D gene. V lost 5 bases and J 5 bases, leaving 12 bases between the germline ends. The germline V gene has CDR1 SQVTM and CDR2 ANQGSEA. This CDR3 comprises 12 residues. This chain's CDR3 is CSVSGSGETQYF. The CDR3 DNA follows: TGCAGCGTTTCCGGGTCCGGGGAGACCCAGTACTTC. Full variable domain (outside the CDR3, taken from reference TRBV29-1 and TRBJ2-5): SAVISQKPSRDICQRGTSLTIQCQVDSQVTMMFWYRQQPGQSLTLIATANQGSEATYESGFVIDKFPISRPNLTFSTLTVSNMSPEDSSIYLCSVSGSGETQYFGPGTRLLVL.

V usage is TRBV7-8 and J usage is TRBJ2-7; tentatively, D is TRBD2 (5 bases). Germline CDR1 SGHVS, CDR2 FQNEAQ. V was trimmed by 0 bases and J by 4 bases, leaving 7 bases between them. The length of the CDR3 is 13 residues. The CDR3 DNA sequence: TGTGCCAGCAGCTTAGCTAGCGTGTACGAGCAGTACTTC. Translation: CASSLASVYEQYF.

V and J are TRBV2 and TRBJ1-5; D not resolved. This CDR3 comprises 14 residues. Trimming pared 7 bases from V and 0 bases from J, leaving 10 bases between. Germline CDR1 is SNHLY and CDR2 is FYNNEI. CDR3 bases: TGTGCCAGCATGAGAGGAAATAGCAATCAGCCCCAGCATTTT. Translated: CASMRGNSNQPQHF.

Only one count was recorded for this clone. The rearrangement joins TRBV19 to TRBJ1-1; weak D call: TRBD1 (5 bases). The length of the CDR3 is 13 residues. Germline-derived CDR1 and CDR2 are LNHDA and SQIVND (reference sequence). The V gene lost 3 bases and the J gene lost 3 bases, with 8 bases spanning the gap. The chain's CDR3 is CASSIDSYTEAFF. In nucleotides, the CDR3 is TGTGCCAGTAGTATCGACAGCTACACTGAAGCTTTCTTT.